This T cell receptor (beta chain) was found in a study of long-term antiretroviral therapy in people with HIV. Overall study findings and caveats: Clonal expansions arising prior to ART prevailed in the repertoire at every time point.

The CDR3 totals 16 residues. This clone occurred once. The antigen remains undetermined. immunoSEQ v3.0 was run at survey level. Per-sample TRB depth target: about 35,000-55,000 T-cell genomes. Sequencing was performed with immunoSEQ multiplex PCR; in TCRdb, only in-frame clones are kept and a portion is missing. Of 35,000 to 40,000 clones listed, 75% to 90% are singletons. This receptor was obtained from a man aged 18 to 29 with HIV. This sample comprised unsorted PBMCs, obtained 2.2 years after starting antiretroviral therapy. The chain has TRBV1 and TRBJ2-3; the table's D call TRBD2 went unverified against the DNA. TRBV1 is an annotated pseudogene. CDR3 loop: CTSIPGLAQRTDTQYF. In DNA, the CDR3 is TGCACCAGCATACCTGGACTAGCGCAACGCACAGATACGCAGTATTTT.